One sample yielded the 11 T cell receptor beta chains listed below, sequenced in a study of control samples from healthy donors and cancer patients. Profiled with immunoSEQ multiplex PCR; TCRdb holds only in-frame clones, not every one. In the table there are about 120,000 clones, over 80% of which are singletons. The sample was blood. These receptor sequences come from a woman in her fifties or sixties in good health.

The chain is built from TRBV5-1 and TRBJ2-1; TRBD2 matches at 10 bases. Trimming cost V 4 bases and J 5 bases; bases outside gene matches: 15. Looked up from germline, CDR1 is SGHRS and CDR2 is YFSETQ. The CDR3 runs 18 residues. CDR3 loop: CASSPTQRKRGGDNEQFF. CDR3 DNA: TGCGCCAGCAGCCCCACTCAAAGAAAGCGGGGGGGGGACAATGAGCAGTTCTTC.

This clone was picked up a small number of times. This sequence joins TRBV6-4 and TRBJ2-1; TRBD1 matches 7 bases. V was pared by 4 bases and J by 8 bases, with 5 bases of the junction left unmatched. The CDR3 length is 13 residues. The germline V gene encodes CDR1 MRHNA and CDR2 SNTAGT. Written as DNA, the CDR3 is TGTGCCAGCAGTGCTACAGGGGTCTATGAGCAGTTCTTC. As protein: CASSATGVYEQFF.

The J gene is TRBJ2-2, the V gene TRBV15; TRBD1 aligns across 8 bases. Per the germline V gene, CDR1 is LNHNV and CDR2 is YYDKDF (reference sequence). CDR3 length: 14 amino acids. J was trimmed by 6 bases and V by 3 bases; bases with no gene match: 3. Written as DNA, the CDR3 is TGTGCCACCAGCAGTGACAGGGGCGCCGGGGAGCTGTTTTTT. It specifies CATSSDRGAGELFF.

This clone has a single count. V and J are TRBV4-2 and TRBJ2-3, with TRBD2 matching over 11 bases. Germline CDR1 and CDR2: LGHNA and YNFKEQ. CDR3 length: 16 residues. J lost 0 bases, V lost 4 bases, and 3 bases had no gene match. The CDR3 nucleotides are TGTGCCAGCAGCCGCGGGACTAGCGGAAGCACAGATACGCAGTATTTT. This sequence encodes CASSRGTSGSTDTQYF.

This chain joins TRBV5-1 and TRBJ1-1; D gene uncertain. V was trimmed by 3 bases and J by 0 bases, leaving 12 bases between them. Germline V gene lookup returns CDR1 SGHRS and CDR2 YFSETQ. The CDR3 has 15 residues. The CDR3 nucleotides are TGCGCCAGCAGCTCGAGGAAGAGGTTGAACACTGAAGCTTTCTTT. Encoded protein: CASSSRKRLNTEAFF.

The rearrangement links TRBV11-2 to TRBJ1-2, with D unclear. Per germline, CDR1 SGHAT and CDR2 FQNNGV. Between the trimmed V and J ends, which lost 1 base and 3 bases, there was a span of 12 bases. The CDR3 has 15 amino acids. The CDR3 coding sequence is TGTGCCAGCAGCTTAGGCCTTTCAGACTACTATGGCTACACCTTC. Translation: CASSLGLSDYYGYTF.

The rearrangement joins TRBV2 to TRBJ1-1; the match to TRBD1 covers 9 bases. The CDR3 loop spans 15 amino acids. J was trimmed by 0 bases and V by 10 bases; bases with no gene match: 9. The V gene's germline CDR1 is SNHLY and CDR2 FYNNEI. The CDR3 DNA reads as TGTGCCACCCAGGCGACAGGGGGGTTGAACACTGAAGCTTTCTTT. Translating gives CATQATGGLNTEAFF.

V gene TRBV28 combines with J gene TRBJ2-1; D call uncertain. Looked up from germline, CDR1 is MDHEN and CDR2 is SYDVKM. The ends were cut back, 5 bases at V and 8 bases at J, with 7 bases in the middle. The CDR3 consists of 11 residues. This CDR3 is CASSQLDEQFF. CDR3 nucleotide sequence: TGTGCCAGCAGTCAGCTAGATGAGCAGTTCTTC.

The chain has TRBV5-1 and TRBJ1-1, with 12 bases lining up with TRBD1. V lost 4 bases and J lost 8; bases outside the gene matches: 6. Germline V gene lookup returns CDR1 SGHRS and CDR2 YFSETQ. This CDR3 region has 14 residues. CDR3 sequence: CASSKGQGAWEAFF. The CDR3 coding sequence is TGCGCCAGCAGCAAGGGACAGGGGGCATGGGAAGCTTTCTTT.

This sequence joins TRBV5-1 and TRBJ1-2; D is undetermined. From germline, CDR1 is SGHRS and CDR2 YFSETQ. The ends were cut back, 0 bases at V and 3 bases at J, with 9 bases in the middle. The CDR3 runs 14 residues. The CDR3 sequence: CASSLGEMHYGYTF. The CDR3 nucleotides are TGCGCCAGCAGCTTGGGGGAGATGCACTATGGCTACACCTTC.

V usage is TRBV5-4 and J usage is TRBJ1-2; D might be TRBD1 (5 bases). This CDR3 is 14 amino acids long. The V end lost 4 bases, the J end lost 4 bases, and 14 bases lay between the germline ends. Germline values: CDR1 SGHNT, CDR2 YYREEE (reference sequence). The CDR3 loop reads CASSRPTDSYGYTF. DNA of the CDR3: TGTGCCAGCAGCCGACCGACAGACTCCTATGGCTACACCTTC.